This TCR beta chain was sequenced for a study of blood T cell repertoires in COVID-19. Study background: COVID-19 samples, acute and convalescent, were from the United States, Italy and Spain. Nucleic acid was either cDNA or gDNA, and it came from T cells, B-cell-depleted T cells, or PBMCs.

Losses at the gene ends were 2 bases for V and 7 bases for J; bases not matched to a gene: 6. The germline CDR1 and CDR2 sequences are MNHEY and SMNVEV (reference sequence). The CDR3 runs 15 residues. Original processing notes: Using reference gene primer amplification, nucleated cell counts were estimated. The protocol was immunoSEQ multiplex PCR, while the TCRdb copy is restricted to in-frame clones and leaves out a portion. The D gene and trimming were derived from the DNA, and the V and J assignments and clone size from that table. The sample has about 140,000 clones, 85% seen once. The sample comprised peripheral blood. The chain carries TRBV27 and TRBJ2-1, with TRBD1 matching over 9 bases. This TCR was sampled from a human donor with acute or convalescent COVID-19. The donor label of this sample is uncertain. This chain's CDR3 is CASSLETGGRNEQFF. CDR3 nucleotide sequence: TGTGCCAGCAGTTTAGAGACAGGGGGTAGGAATGAGCAGTTCTTC.